These 27 T cell receptor beta chains were all obtained from the same sample, sequenced in a study of shared clonotypes between healthy human individuals. The protocol was immunoSEQ multiplex PCR, while the TCRdb copy is restricted to in-frame clones and leaves out a portion. The sample shows fewer than 600,000 clones, roughly 72% of them seen only once. The sample consisted of PBMCs. The receptor source for this set is a middle-aged woman in good health. Some clones in this sample may be carry-over from other donors' samples.

To note about this clone: Other DNA sequences within the sample encode an identical CDR3. The CDR3 is CASRRDRVGQETQYF. The CDR3 DNA reads TGTGCCAGCAGAAGGGACAGGGTGGGACAAGAGACCCAGTACTTC. J is TRBJ2-5 and V is TRBV6-1; 9 bases agree with TRBD1. V was clipped by 6 bases and J by 2 bases; unmatched bases: 7. Germline V gene data show CDR1 as MNHNS and CDR2 as SASEGT. The CDR3 runs to 15 residues.

This clone was seen once. The chain employs TRBV10-1 and TRBJ2-3, with D possibly matching TRBD1 (5 bases). V was cut by 0 bases and J by 4 bases, with 8 bases left in between. Germline values: CDR1 WNHNN, CDR2 SYGVQD (reference sequence). The CDR3 consists of 14 residues. The CDR3 reads CASSESIGADTQYF. The CDR3, as DNA: TGCGCCAGCAGTGAGTCGATAGGGGCAGATACGCAGTATTTT.

The chain links TRBV4-2 to TRBJ2-1; D may be TRBD1 or TRBD2 (5 bases each). This CDR3 has 13 residues. V dropped 0 bases and J dropped 9 bases, with 9 bases sitting between them. The germline V gene encodes CDR1 LGHNA and CDR2 YNFKEQ. CDR3 sequence reads: CASSQESRGEQFF. The DNA of the CDR3 is TGTGCCAGCAGCCAAGAGTCGAGGGGTGAGCAGTTCTTC.

This chain uses TRBV12-5 with TRBJ1-2, with TRBD1 identical over 8 bases. Germline CDR1 LGHNT, CDR2 FRNRAP. The V gene end was trimmed by 8 bases and the J gene end by 8 bases; junction bases not matched to a gene: 4. The CDR3 consists of 11 residues. The CDR3, as DNA: TGTGCTAGTCAGGGGGCCGGAGGCTACACCTTC. Amino acid sequence: CASQGAGGYTF.

The chain has TRBV30 and TRBJ1-2; the match to TRBD1 covers 9 bases. V lost 2 bases, J lost 3 bases, and 4 bases stayed unmatched. The V gene's germline CDR1 is GTSNPN and CDR2 SVGIG (reference sequence). There are 14 residues in the CDR3. The CDR3 region has the DNA TGTGCCTGGAGTTGGGGACAGGGTTACTATGGCTACACCTTC. This encodes CAWSWGQGYYGYTF.

The rearrangement uses TRBV2 and TRBJ2-1; D gene ambiguous. From germline, CDR1 is SNHLY and CDR2 FYNNEI. V was clipped by 3 bases and J by 8 bases, with 17 bases between them. This CDR3 comprises 15 residues. The CDR3 sequence: CASSEFFLLNHEQFF. The CDR3 region has the DNA TGTGCCAGCAGTGAGTTCTTCCTACTGAACCATGAGCAGTTCTTC.

The chain recombines TRBV28 with TRBJ2-7, with TRBD1 identical over 9 bases. Germline trimming cut 3 bases from V and 0 bases from J; bases unmatched to any gene: 9. The CDR3 runs 17 residues. Germline V lookup: CDR1 MDHEN, CDR2 SYDVKM. Written as DNA, the CDR3 is TGTGCCAGCAGTTTGACCGGGACAGGGCCAGGCTCCTACGAGCAGTACTTC. It is translated as CASSLTGTGPGSYEQYF.

In its sample, this clone was seen a few times. V and J are TRBV18 and TRBJ1-1; D may be TRBD1 (5 bases). CDR1 and CDR2 from the germline V gene are KGHSH and LQKENI. Between the trimmed V and J ends, which lost 4 bases and 1 base, there was a span of 10 bases. The CDR3 sequence is 14 residues long. CDR3 sequence: CASSRGAENTEAFF. The CDR3 nucleotides are TGTGCCAGCTCACGAGGGGCGGAGAACACTGAAGCTTTCTTT.

The chain links TRBV30 to TRBJ2-1; weak D call: TRBD2 (9 bases). V was cut by 2 bases and J by 5 bases, with 13 bases left in between. The CDR3 has 14 amino acids. CDR1 and CDR2 (germline): GTSNPN, SVGIG (reference sequence). The CDR3 region has the DNA TGTGCCTGGAGTCTAGCGGGACAGGACAATGAGCAGTTCTTC. Translating gives CAWSLAGQDNEQFF.

The V call is TRBV19, the J call TRBJ2-2; D might be TRBD2 (6 bases). The V end was cut by 6 bases, the J end by 7 bases, with 30 bases between. The germline V gene encodes CDR1 LNHDA and CDR2 SQIVND (reference sequence). The CDR3 contains 19 residues. The CDR3 region is CASSLGLIGPTGVSGELFF. CDR3 in DNA: TGTGCCAGTAGCCTAGGACTTATCGGCCCCACGGGGGTGAGCGGGGAGCTGTTTTTT.

The V gene is TRBV10-2, the J gene TRBJ2-1, with 10 bases matching TRBD2. The CDR3 totals 15 residues. V lost 4 bases and J lost 7; bases outside the gene matches: 7. Germline values: CDR1 WSHSY, CDR2 SAAADI. The CDR3 DNA is TGCGCCAGCAGTGTGAGAACTAGCGGGAAGAATGAGCAGTTCTTC. As protein: CASSVRTSGKNEQFF.

Only a few counts were recorded for this clone. The chain employs TRBV5-4 and TRBJ2-6, with 8 bases that match TRBD1. V lost 2 bases to trimming and J lost 3 bases; unmatched junction nucleotides: 7. The CDR3 extends over 17 amino acids. CDR1 SGHNT and CDR2 YYREEE come from the germline V gene (reference sequence). CDR3 protein: CASSLETGGGGANVLTF. Written as DNA, the CDR3 is TGTGCCAGCAGCTTAGAAACAGGGGGTGGTGGGGCCAACGTCCTGACTTTC.

This clone was found a few times. The chain combines TRBV6-1 with TRBJ1-4; D ambiguous. Germline V gene sequence: CDR1 MNHNS, CDR2 SASEGT. The CDR3 contains 14 residues. Trimming removed 1 base from V and 7 bases from J, with 10 bases in between. CDR3 sequence reads: CASSEGGFLEKLFF. In DNA, the CDR3 is TGTGCCAGCAGTGAAGGAGGATTTCTTGAAAAACTGTTTTTT.

The V gene is TRBV29-1, the J gene TRBJ2-3; possibly TRBD1 for D (6 bases). This CDR3 comprises 16 residues. CDR1 and CDR2 (germline): SQVTM, ANQGSEA. The V gene lost 3 bases and the J gene lost 0 bases, with 16 bases spanning the gap. Here the CDR3 reads CSVDTSTGISTDTQYF. The CDR3 coding sequence is TGCAGCGTTGATACTAGTACAGGGATTAGCACAGATACGCAGTATTTT.

The rearrangement uses TRBV11-2 and TRBJ2-3; a weak D match, TRBD2 (5 bases). CDR1 SGHAT and CDR2 FQNNGV come from the germline V gene. The CDR3 loop spans 16 amino acids. V lost 4 bases to trimming and J lost 4 bases, with 18 bases between them. CDR3 DNA: TGTGCCAGCAGCTCCCTTACTAGTTTTCGACCAGATACGCAGTATTTT. Translation gives CASSSLTSFRPDTQYF. The full variable domain, with the rest looked up from reference TRBV11-2 and TRBJ2-3, is EAGVAQSPRYKIIEKRQSVAFWCNPISGHATLYWYQQILGQGPKLLIQFQNNGVVDDSQLPKDRFSAERLKGVDSTLKIQPAKLEDSAVYLCASSSLTSFRPDTQYFGPGTRLTVL.

The chain joins TRBV5-1 to TRBJ2-3; TRBD2 agrees at 9 bases. J gave up 2 bases and V 3 bases, and 4 bases lay outside the gene matches. CDR3 length: 15 residues. Germline CDR1 is SGHRS and CDR2 is YFSETQ. For the CDR3, the DNA is TGCGCCAGCAGCTCCCCTAGCGGGAACACAGATACGCAGTATTTT. Residues: CASSSPSGNTDTQYF. Full variable domain (outside the CDR3, taken from reference TRBV5-1 and TRBJ2-3): KAGVTQTPRYLIKTRGQQVTLSCSPISGHRSVSWYQQTPGQGLQFLFEYFSETQRNKGNFPGRFSGRQFSNSRSEMNVSTLELGDSALYLCASSSPSGNTDTQYFGPGTRLTVL.

This chain joins TRBV25-1 and TRBJ2-1; either TRBD1 or TRBD2 may supply D (5 bases each). CDR3 size: 16 residues. Germline CDR1 MGHDK, CDR2 SYGVNS. V lost 5 bases and J lost 7, with 21 bases in between. CDR3 loop: CASSSSRDVGRNEQFF. Written as DNA, the CDR3 is TGTGCCAGCAGTTCCTCTAGGGACGTCGGTAGGAATGAGCAGTTCTTC.

The V and J genes are TRBV14 and TRBJ2-5; 10 bases line up with TRBD2. The CDR3 contains 15 residues. The J segment lost 5 bases and the V segment lost 1 base, leaving 4 bases of the junction unmatched. Per germline, CDR1 SGHDN and CDR2 FVKESK. This CDR3 is CASSQGLAGAETQYF. The CDR3 nucleotides read TGTGCCAGCAGCCAAGGACTAGCGGGTGCGGAGACCCAGTACTTC.

J is TRBJ2-1 and V is TRBV11-3, with 8 bases fitting TRBD1. Looked up from germline, CDR1 is SGHNT and CDR2 is YENEEA. The ends lost 6 bases at V and 7 bases at J; junction bases unmatched: 5. There are 13 residues in the CDR3. The CDR3 here is CASSQGASNEQFF. The DNA for the CDR3 is TGTGCCAGCAGTCAGGGGGCCTCAAATGAGCAGTTCTTC.

The genes are TRBV7-2 and TRBJ1-5; weak D call: TRBD1 (6 bases). This CDR3 is built from 13 residues. V lost 5 bases and J lost 7, with 12 bases in between. CDR1 and CDR2 from the germline V gene are SGHTA and FQGNSA. CDR3 nucleotide sequence: TGTGCCAGCAGCGAGTTCGGGGGCCAGCCCCAGCATTTT. Its translation is CASSEFGGQPQHF.

The rearrangement joins TRBV5-1 to TRBJ2-7, with 10 bases that match TRBD2. The germline gives CDR1 SGHRS, CDR2 YFSETQ. The V segment lost 0 bases and the J segment 3 bases; nucleotides outside the gene matches: 6. The CDR3 totals 16 residues. The chain's CDR3 is CASSLGTSGVGYEQYF. The CDR3 DNA reads as TGCGCCAGCAGCTTGGGTACTAGCGGGGTTGGCTACGAGCAGTACTTC.

This clone appeared a few times. The chain is built from TRBV30 and TRBJ2-7; tentative D call: TRBD1 (5 bases). This CDR3 spans 13 amino acids. The germline V gene has CDR1 GTSNPN and CDR2 SVGIG (reference sequence). V was shortened by 0 bases and J by 3 bases, with 9 bases between the two germline ends. The CDR3 sequence: CAWSVGASYEQYF. Here the CDR3 DNA reads TGTGCCTGGAGTGTAGGGGCTAGCTACGAGCAGTACTTC.

In its sample, this clone was seen a few times. Additional DNA sequences in this sample encode the identical CDR3. The rearrangement links TRBV5-1 to TRBJ1-1, with 7 bases aligning to TRBD1. Germline V lookup: CDR1 SGHRS, CDR2 YFSETQ. The V gene end was trimmed by 4 bases and the J gene end by 1 base; junction bases not matched to a gene: 7. The CDR3 is 15 residues long. CDR3 in amino acids: CASSANGDRNTEAFF. The DNA of the CDR3 is TGCGCCAGCAGCGCAAATGGGGACAGGAACACTGAAGCTTTCTTT.

The chain joins TRBV9 to TRBJ2-3, with D hard to call. Trimming took 0 bases from V and 0 from J, leaving 5 bases between them. Germline lookup yields CDR1 SGDLS and CDR2 YYNGEE. CDR3 length equals 14 residues. Written as DNA, the CDR3 is TGTGCCAGCAGCGTAGTAGCTAGCACAGATACGCAGTATTTT. As protein: CASSVVASTDTQYF.

V usage is TRBV19 and J usage is TRBJ2-4; perhaps D is TRBD1 or TRBD2 (5 bases each). V was clipped by 6 bases and J by 1 base, with 22 bases between them. Germline values: CDR1 LNHDA, CDR2 SQIVND (reference sequence). The CDR3 sequence is 18 residues long. The CDR3 is CASSAPWGFGDAKNIQYF. For the CDR3, the DNA is TGTGCCAGTAGCGCTCCCTGGGGGTTCGGGGATGCCAAAAACATTCAGTACTTC. The variable domain in full, with the rest retrieved from reference TRBV19 and TRBJ2-4, is DGGITQSPKYLFRKEGQNVTLSCEQNLNHDAMYWYRQDPGQGLRLIYYSQIVNDFQKGDIAEGYSVSREKKESFPLTVTSAQKNPTAFYLCASSAPWGFGDAKNIQYFGAGTRLSVL.

This clone was counted a few times. The chain employs TRBV7-2 and TRBJ2-2; perhaps TRBD1 as D (5 bases). CDR1 is SGHTA and CDR2 is FQGNSA in the germline V gene. Trimming took off 2 bases at V and 3 bases at J, with 13 bases between the two ends. This CDR3 is 16 amino acids long. CDR3 amino acids: CASSLNPGRDTGELFF. The CDR3 DNA reads as TGTGCCAGCAGCTTAAACCCAGGCAGGGACACCGGGGAGCTGTTTTTT.

The J gene is TRBJ2-7, the V gene TRBV7-6; 12 bases agree with TRBD2. The CDR3 runs 16 residues. V lost 5 bases to trimming and J lost 6 bases; unmatched junction nucleotides: 11. Germline V CDR1 and CDR2: SGHVS, FNYEAQ. DNA of the CDR3: TGTGCCAGCAGCCCCCTTGGACTAGCGGGAAGAGGCGAGCAGTACTTC. The encoded protein is CASSPLGLAGRGEQYF.